These 28 T cell receptor beta chains came from one sample sequenced in a study of cytomegalovirus exposure and HLA in healthy donors. PCR primers comprised 60 Vbeta and 13 Jbeta primers. The data were produced by immunoSEQ multiplex PCR, yet TCRdb's version contains in-frame clones alone and is incomplete. The data show approximately 140,000 clones, with around 77% seen just once and about 0.91% held by the top ten. Sequencing was performed on PBMCs. Source of these receptors: a man aged 18 to 35 in good health and CMV-seronegative.

The V call is TRBV30, the J call TRBJ1-2, with unresolved D. The V end lost 5 bases, the J end lost 1 base, and 8 bases lay between the germline ends. Germline lookup yields CDR1 GTSNPN and CDR2 SVGIG (reference sequence). The CDR3 sequence is 12 residues long. This CDR3 reads CAWANINYGYTF. For the CDR3, the DNA is TGTGCCTGGGCTAATATTAACTATGGCTACACCTTC.

This clone was detected once. This chain links TRBV20-1 with TRBJ1-2; possible D gene TRBD1, 6 bases. V shed 5 bases and J shed 4 bases, with 8 bases lying between them. The CDR3 has 11 residues. CDR1 DFQATT and CDR2 SNEGSKA come from the germline V gene (reference sequence). For the CDR3, the DNA is TGCAGTGCTCCGGACAGCTATGGCTACACCTTC. This codes for CSAPDSYGYTF.

V and J are TRBV4-3 and TRBJ2-7; TRBD1 matches at 9 bases. There are 16 residues in the CDR3. In germline, CDR1 is LGHNA, CDR2 YSLEER. The ends lost 2 bases at V and 3 bases at J; junction bases unmatched: 8. CDR3 sequence (DNA): TGCGCCAGCAGCCAACTAAGGACAGGGGCCTACTACGAGCAGTACTTC. It specifies CASSQLRTGAYYEQYF.

About this clone itself: One end of the junction fails to match germline, which may point to a read error. Different DNA sequences within this sample yield the same CDR3. The rearrangement links TRBV6-6 to TRBJ1-1; D is unclear. This CDR3 is built from 14 residues. Germline lookup yields CDR1 MNHNY and CDR2 SVGAGI (reference sequence). CDR3 bases: TGCGCCAGCAGCTTTACAGACATTAACACTGAAGCTTTCTTT. Protein sequence: CASSFTDINTEAFF.

The V gene is TRBV11-2, the J gene TRBJ1-5; D is perhaps TRBD1 (5 bases). Germline V gene sequence: CDR1 SGHAT, CDR2 FQNNGV. V was shortened by 1 base and J by 3 bases, with 19 bases between the two germline ends. The CDR3 totals 18 residues. The CDR3 DNA is TGTGCCAGCAGCTTAGGTTTAGGGTCAGGGCTTTTCAATCAGCCCCAGCATTTT. Protein sequence: CASSLGLGSGLFNQPQHF.

The chain has TRBV2 and TRBJ1-2; D not resolved. CDR1 and CDR2 from the germline V gene are SNHLY and FYNNEI. V lost 1 base, J lost 1 base, and 7 bases lay in between. The CDR3 consists of 14 residues. CDR3 sequence (DNA): TGTGCCAGCAGTGAAGAGCTCCTTAACTATGGCTACACCTTC. It yields the protein CASSEELLNYGYTF.

The rearrangement joins TRBV6-5 to TRBJ1-5; D is undetermined. The germline V gene encodes CDR1 MNHEY and CDR2 SVGAGI. This CDR3 is built from 13 residues. V lost 8 bases, J lost 6 bases, and 14 bases lay in between. CDR3 protein: CASGEGSRQPQHF. The CDR3 coding sequence is TGTGCCAGCGGAGAGGGTTCGCGTCAGCCCCAGCATTTT.

This clone has only a few counts. The chain has TRBV6-6 and TRBJ2-7; D not certain. CDR1 and CDR2 from the germline V gene are MNHNY and SVGAGI (reference sequence). V lost 0 bases and J 2 bases, leaving 5 bases between the germline ends. The CDR3 has 13 amino acids. The CDR3 coding sequence is TGTGCCAGCAGTTACTCGACACCCTACGAGCAGTACTTC. Translation: CASSYSTPYEQYF.

The V and J genes are TRBV15 and TRBJ2-1, with D maybe TRBD2 (6 bases). Trimming shortened V by 3 bases and J by 8 bases, and 14 bases separated the two germline ends. Germline V lookup: CDR1 LNHNV, CDR2 YYDKDF (reference sequence). This CDR3 has 14 amino acids. The chain's CDR3 is CATSRAAWGDEQFF. CDR3 nucleotides: TGTGCCACCAGCAGGGCCGCTTGGGGGGATGAGCAGTTCTTC.

J is TRBJ2-7 and V is TRBV6-5, with D perhaps TRBD1 (7 bases). The CDR3 totals 14 residues. Trimming cost V 6 bases and J 3 bases, with 15 bases left between them. Germline V gene data show CDR1 as MNHEY and CDR2 as SVGAGI. CDR3 sequence: CASRRDSTLYEQYF. The DNA for the CDR3 is TGTGCCAGCAGGCGGGACAGTACCCTCTACGAGCAGTACTTC.

This chain uses TRBV27 with TRBJ1-1; possibly TRBD1 for D (6 bases). Trimming took off 5 bases at V and 0 bases at J, with 16 bases between the two ends. The CDR3 runs to 16 residues. The germline CDR1 and CDR2 sequences are MNHEY and SMNVEV (reference sequence). The CDR3 spells CASSAQGLPLNTEAFF. The CDR3 DNA reads TGTGCCAGCAGTGCACAGGGTCTGCCATTGAACACTGAAGCTTTCTTT.

This clone was seen just once. The chain combines TRBV4-1 with TRBJ1-1; 10 positions agree with TRBD1. This CDR3 has 18 residues. CDR1 is MGHRA, CDR2 YSYEKL, per germline. J lost 3 bases, V lost 2 bases, and 12 bases had no gene match. DNA of the CDR3: TGCGCCAGCAGCCAATTATTTCGGTGGGACAGGGGTGACACTGAAGCTTTCTTT. Amino acid sequence: CASSQLFRWDRGDTEAFF.

The CDR3 DNA sequence: TGTGCCAGCAGCATGAAAGCGGGACCCCAAGAGACCCAGTACTTC. Protein sequence: CASSMKAGPQETQYF. This chain joins TRBV5-6 and TRBJ2-5; 7 nucleotides match TRBD2. Per the germline V gene, CDR1 is SGHDT and CDR2 is YYEEEE. V gave up 4 bases and J gave up 1 base; unmatched junction bases: 7. The CDR3 contains 15 residues.

The rearrangement uses TRBV10-3 and TRBJ1-5; TRBD1 matches at 7 bases. In germline, CDR1 is ENHRY, CDR2 SYGVKD. The CDR3 is made up of 17 amino acids. V lost 2 bases, J lost 0 bases, and 7 bases stayed unmatched. The CDR3 DNA reads TGTGCCATCAGTGAGGGGTACAGGGGTCCTAGCAATCAGCCCCAGCATTTT. Its protein is CAISEGYRGPSNQPQHF.

The genes are TRBV7-9 and TRBJ1-4; 9 bases are a match to TRBD1. Germline V gives CDR1 SEHNR, CDR2 FQNEAQ (reference sequence). The CDR3 runs to 15 residues. With V trimmed by 2 bases and J by 5 bases, 3 bases remained unmatched. CDR3 in amino acids: CASSLRGTGNEKLFF. CDR3 nucleotide sequence: TGTGCCAGCAGCTTACGTGGGACAGGGAATGAAAAACTGTTTTTT.

In nucleotides, the CDR3 is TGTGCCAGCTCACCACGGGGGACAGGGAACACTGAAGCTTTCTTT. Translating it yields CASSPRGTGNTEAFF. J is TRBJ1-1 and V is TRBV18; TRBD1 agrees at 8 bases. CDR1 and CDR2 from the germline V gene are KGHSH and LQKENI. The junction had 2 bases not matched to a gene; V was cut back by 1 base and J by 1 base. This CDR3 region has 15 residues.

This clone showed up just a few times. The rearrangement links TRBV5-1 to TRBJ1-1; D possibly corresponds to TRBD1 (5 bases). CDR1 is SGHRS, CDR2 YFSETQ, per germline. Trimming removed 0 bases from V and 4 bases from J, with 10 bases in between. This CDR3 has 14 amino acids. The CDR3 reads CASSLAGLGTEAFF. CDR3 DNA: TGCGCCAGCAGCTTGGCAGGGTTGGGCACTGAAGCTTTCTTT.

This clone was found a few times. The J gene is TRBJ2-3, the V gene TRBV4-2; 10 bases are shared with TRBD2. The junction had 22 bases not matched to a gene; V was cut back by 4 bases and J by 6 bases. This CDR3 has 20 residues. Germline assignment: CDR1 LGHNA and CDR2 YNFKEQ. The CDR3 coding sequence is TGTGCCAGCAGCCCCCAATCCCGAGGCAGAGCGGGGGGGGTTATGGATACGCAGTATTTT. This translates into CASSPQSRGRAGGVMDTQYF.

The gene calls are TRBV6-1 and TRBJ1-2, with D possibly TRBD1 on 6 matching bases. There are 13 residues in the CDR3. The V end lost 1 base, the J end lost 8 bases, and 11 bases lay between the germline ends. The germline gives CDR1 MNHNS, CDR2 SASEGT. Here the CDR3 DNA reads TGTGCCAGCAGTGAAGGGACAGTAGAAGGCTACACCTTC. Its translation: CASSEGTVEGYTF.

This clone was counted only a few times. The CDR3 loop reads CASSVGPNGNTIYF. In DNA form, the CDR3 reads TGTGCCAGCAGCGTAGGGCCAAACGGAAACACCATATATTTT. The chain couples TRBV9 to TRBJ1-3; D gene unclear. V lost 0 bases and J 4 bases, leaving 8 bases between the germline ends. The CDR3 length is 14 residues. Germline V gene lookup returns CDR1 SGDLS and CDR2 YYNGEE.

CDR3 amino acids: CASYSRYRSQAKNNYGYTF. In nucleotides, the CDR3 is TGTGCCAGCTACTCACGTTACAGGTCCCAGGCGAAAAACAACTATGGCTACACCTTC. The chain has TRBV27 and TRBJ1-2, with D tentatively TRBD1 (5 bases). The CDR3 consists of 19 residues. Germline CDR1 is MNHEY and CDR2 is SMNVEV (reference sequence). Trimming removed 8 bases at V and 2 bases at J, with 30 bases between.

The chain has TRBV6-1 and TRBJ2-7; D may be TRBD1 (6 bases). Germline V gene data show CDR1 as MNHNS and CDR2 as SASEGT. The CDR3 is 15 residues long. Trimming took 0 bases from V and 2 from J, leaving 11 bases between them. The CDR3 here is CASSEAQQGPYEQYF. DNA for the CDR3: TGTGCCAGCAGTGAAGCGCAACAGGGCCCCTACGAGCAGTACTTC.

V is TRBV6-5 and J is TRBJ1-2; D unresolved. V dropped 7 bases and J dropped 8 bases, with 14 bases sitting between them. The CDR3 contains 12 residues. CDR1 and CDR2 (germline): MNHEY, SVGAGI. CDR3 region: CASTPGRRGYTF. The CDR3 DNA sequence: TGTGCCAGCACCCCGGGTCGGAGAGGCTACACCTTC.

This chain uses TRBV4-2 with TRBJ2-1; D is possibly TRBD2 (6 bases). Trimming took off 4 bases at V and 0 bases at J, with 13 bases between the two ends. The CDR3 totals 16 residues. Germline CDR1 is LGHNA and CDR2 is YNFKEQ. The CDR3 reads CASSRNSGDSYNEQFF. For the CDR3, the DNA is TGTGCCAGCAGCCGCAATAGCGGTGACTCCTACAATGAGCAGTTCTTC.

The V call is TRBV19, the J call TRBJ1-1; weak D call: TRBD1 (6 bases). Germline values: CDR1 LNHDA, CDR2 SQIVND (reference sequence). The CDR3 runs 13 residues. V was clipped by 4 bases and J by 3 bases, with 9 bases between them. CDR3 in amino acids: CASSTYRDTEAFF. In nucleotides, the CDR3 is TGTGCCAGTAGTACTTACAGGGACACTGAAGCTTTCTTT.

This clone was detected a few times. The rearrangement links TRBV27 to TRBJ2-1; 7 nucleotides line up with TRBD1. Trimming at V came to 4 bases and at J to 5 bases, leaving 5 bases not matched to a gene. Germline lookup yields CDR1 MNHEY and CDR2 SMNVEV (reference sequence). The CDR3 has 14 residues. CDR3 sequence (DNA): TGTGCCAGCAGTTGGCGGACAGGAGACAATGAGCAGTTCTTC. This codes for CASSWRTGDNEQFF.

The rearrangement links TRBV5-1 to TRBJ1-6, with D perhaps matching TRBD1 (6 bases). Germline V gives CDR1 SGHRS, CDR2 YFSETQ. This CDR3 has 13 amino acids. V was cut by 2 bases and J by 8 bases, with 8 bases left in between. The CDR3 loop reads CASSLKGDSPLHF. CDR3 DNA sequence: TGCGCCAGCAGCTTAAAGGGGGATTCACCCCTCCACTTT.

This chain joins TRBV6-5 and TRBJ2-7; a possible D gene is TRBD1 (6 bases). V was trimmed by 6 bases and J by 1 base, leaving 16 bases between them. CDR3 length: 15 amino acids. Germline V gives CDR1 MNHEY, CDR2 SVGAGI. The CDR3 protein is CASRRDKTPSYEQYF. The CDR3 nucleotides are TGTGCCAGCAGAAGGGACAAAACCCCGTCCTACGAGCAGTACTTC.